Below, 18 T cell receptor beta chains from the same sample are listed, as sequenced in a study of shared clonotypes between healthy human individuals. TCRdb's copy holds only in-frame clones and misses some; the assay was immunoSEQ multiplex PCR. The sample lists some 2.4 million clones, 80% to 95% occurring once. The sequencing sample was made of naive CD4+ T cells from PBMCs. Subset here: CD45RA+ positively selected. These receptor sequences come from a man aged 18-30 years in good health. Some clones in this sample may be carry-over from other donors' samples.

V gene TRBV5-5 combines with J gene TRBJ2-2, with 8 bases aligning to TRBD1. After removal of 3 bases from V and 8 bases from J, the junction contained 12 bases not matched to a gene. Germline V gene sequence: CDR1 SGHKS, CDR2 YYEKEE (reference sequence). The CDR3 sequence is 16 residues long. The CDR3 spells CASSSSRTGRTGELFF. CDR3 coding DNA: TGTGCCAGCAGCTCGTCCAGGACAGGGCGGACTGGGGAGCTGTTTTTT.

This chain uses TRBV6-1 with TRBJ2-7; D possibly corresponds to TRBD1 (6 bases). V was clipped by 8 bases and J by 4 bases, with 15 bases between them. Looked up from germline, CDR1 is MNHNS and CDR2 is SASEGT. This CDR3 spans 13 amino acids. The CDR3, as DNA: TGTGCCAGCCACAGGGTTTATGGGTACGAGCAGTACTTC. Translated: CASHRVYGYEQYF.

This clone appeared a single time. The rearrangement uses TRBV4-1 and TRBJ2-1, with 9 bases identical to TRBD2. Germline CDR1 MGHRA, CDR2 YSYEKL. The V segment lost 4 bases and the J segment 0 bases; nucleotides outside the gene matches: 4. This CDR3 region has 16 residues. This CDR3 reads CASSLQTSGSYNEQFF. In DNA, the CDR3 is TGCGCCAGCAGCCTACAGACTAGCGGCTCCTACAATGAGCAGTTCTTC.

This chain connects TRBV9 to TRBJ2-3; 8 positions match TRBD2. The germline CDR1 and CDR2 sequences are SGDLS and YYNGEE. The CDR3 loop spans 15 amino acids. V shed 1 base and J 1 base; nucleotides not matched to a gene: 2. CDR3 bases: TGTGCCAGCAGCGTACGAGCGGGAGGCACAGATACGCAGTATTTT. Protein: CASSVRAGGTDTQYF. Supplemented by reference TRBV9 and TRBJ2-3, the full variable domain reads DSGVTQTPKHLITATGQRVTLRCSPRSGDLSVYWYQQSLDQGLQFLIQYYNGEERAKGNILERFSAQQFPDLHSELNLSSLELGDSALYFCASSVRAGGTDTQYFGPGTRLTVL.

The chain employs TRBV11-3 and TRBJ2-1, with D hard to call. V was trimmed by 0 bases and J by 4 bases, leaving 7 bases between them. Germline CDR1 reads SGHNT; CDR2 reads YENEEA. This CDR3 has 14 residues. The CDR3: CASSLDPEYNEQFF. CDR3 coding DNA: TGTGCCAGCAGCTTAGACCCAGAGTACAATGAGCAGTTCTTC.

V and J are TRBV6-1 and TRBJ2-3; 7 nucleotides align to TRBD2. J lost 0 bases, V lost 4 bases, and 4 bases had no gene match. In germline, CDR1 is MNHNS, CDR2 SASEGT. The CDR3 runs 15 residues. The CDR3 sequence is CASSVTSASTDTQYF. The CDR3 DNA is TGTGCCAGCAGTGTTACTAGCGCTAGCACAGATACGCAGTATTTT.

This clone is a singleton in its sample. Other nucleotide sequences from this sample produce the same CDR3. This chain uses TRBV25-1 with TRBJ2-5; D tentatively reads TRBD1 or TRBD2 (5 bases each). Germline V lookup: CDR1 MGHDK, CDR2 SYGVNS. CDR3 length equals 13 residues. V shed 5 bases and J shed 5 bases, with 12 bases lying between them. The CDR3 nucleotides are TGTGCCAGCAGTCCGAGGGGTGGGGAGACCCAGTACTTC. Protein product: CASSPRGGETQYF.

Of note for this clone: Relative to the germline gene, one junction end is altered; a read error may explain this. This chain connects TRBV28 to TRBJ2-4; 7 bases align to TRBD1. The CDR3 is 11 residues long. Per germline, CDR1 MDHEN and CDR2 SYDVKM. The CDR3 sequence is CASSTWRQGAF. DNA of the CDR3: TGTGCCAGCAGCACCTGGAGACAGGGTGCTTTC.

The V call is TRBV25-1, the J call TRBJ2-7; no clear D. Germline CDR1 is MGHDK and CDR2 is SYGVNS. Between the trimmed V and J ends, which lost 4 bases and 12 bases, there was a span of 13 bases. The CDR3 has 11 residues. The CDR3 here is CASSGTWSPYF. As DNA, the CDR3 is TGTGCCAGCAGTGGTACTTGGAGTCCGTACTTC.

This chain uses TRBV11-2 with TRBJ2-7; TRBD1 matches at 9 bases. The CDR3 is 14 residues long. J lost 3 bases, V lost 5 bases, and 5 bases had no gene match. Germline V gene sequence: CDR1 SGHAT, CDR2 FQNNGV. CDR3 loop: CASSKGQGRYEQYF. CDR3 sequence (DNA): TGTGCCAGCAGCAAGGGACAGGGACGCTACGAGCAGTACTTC. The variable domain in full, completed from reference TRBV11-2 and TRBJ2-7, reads EAGVAQSPRYKIIEKRQSVAFWCNPISGHATLYWYQQILGQGPKLLIQFQNNGVVDDSQLPKDRFSAERLKGVDSTLKIQPAKLEDSAVYLCASSKGQGRYEQYFGPGTRLTVT.

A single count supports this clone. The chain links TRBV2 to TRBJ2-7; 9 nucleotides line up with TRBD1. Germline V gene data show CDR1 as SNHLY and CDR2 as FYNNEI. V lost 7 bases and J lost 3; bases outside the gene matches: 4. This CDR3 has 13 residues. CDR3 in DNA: TGTGCCAGCATGACGACAGGGGGCTACGAGCAGTACTTC. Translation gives CASMTTGGYEQYF.

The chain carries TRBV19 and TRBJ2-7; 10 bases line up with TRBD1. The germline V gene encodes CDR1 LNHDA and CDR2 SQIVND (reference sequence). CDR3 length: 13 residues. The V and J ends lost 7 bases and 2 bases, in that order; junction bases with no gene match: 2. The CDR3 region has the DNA TGTGCCAGTAAGGACAGGGGGACCTACGAGCAGTACTTC. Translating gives CASKDRGTYEQYF.

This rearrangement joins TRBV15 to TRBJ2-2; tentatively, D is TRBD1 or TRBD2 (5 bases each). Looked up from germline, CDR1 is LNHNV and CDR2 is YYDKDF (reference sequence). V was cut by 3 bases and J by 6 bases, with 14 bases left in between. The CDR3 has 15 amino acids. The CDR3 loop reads CATSRTVREAGELFF. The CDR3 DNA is TGTGCCACCAGCAGGACAGTTCGGGAAGCCGGGGAGCTGTTTTTT.

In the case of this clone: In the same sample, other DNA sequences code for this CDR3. The CDR3 DNA follows: TGTGCCAGCAGCTTGGGTGATACCTCCTACGAGCAGTACTTC. Encoded protein: CASSLGDTSYEQYF. The rearrangement joins TRBV5-8 to TRBJ2-7; no clear D. Trimming took 0 bases from V and 0 from J, leaving 7 bases between them. This CDR3 region has 14 residues. Germline CDR1 SGHTS, CDR2 YDEGEE.

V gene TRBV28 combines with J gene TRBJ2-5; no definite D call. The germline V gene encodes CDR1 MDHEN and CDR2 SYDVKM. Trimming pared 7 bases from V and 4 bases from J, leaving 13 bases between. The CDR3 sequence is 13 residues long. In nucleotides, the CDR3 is TGTGCCAGCACCCGCGGTATGGGAGAGACCCAGTACTTC. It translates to CASTRGMGETQYF. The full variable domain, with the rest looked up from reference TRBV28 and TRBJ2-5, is DVKVTQSSRYLVKRTGEKVFLECVQDMDHENMFWYRQDPGLGLRLIYFSYDVKMKEKGDIPEGYSVSREKKERFSLILESASTNQTSMYLCASTRGMGETQYFGPGTRLLVL.

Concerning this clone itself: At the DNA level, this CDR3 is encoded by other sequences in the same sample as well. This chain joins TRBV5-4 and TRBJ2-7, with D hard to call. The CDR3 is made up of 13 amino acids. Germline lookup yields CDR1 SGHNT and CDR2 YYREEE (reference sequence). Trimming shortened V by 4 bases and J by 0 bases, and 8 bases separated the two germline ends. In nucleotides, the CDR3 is TGTGCCAGCAGCCGACCAAGCTCCTACGAGCAGTACTTC. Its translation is CASSRPSSYEQYF.

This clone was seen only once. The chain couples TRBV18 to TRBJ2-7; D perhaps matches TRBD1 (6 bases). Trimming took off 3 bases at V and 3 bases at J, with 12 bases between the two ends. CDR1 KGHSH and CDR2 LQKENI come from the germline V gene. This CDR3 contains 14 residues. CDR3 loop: CASSPSDRVYEQYF. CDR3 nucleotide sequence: TGTGCCAGCTCACCTTCGGACAGAGTCTACGAGCAGTACTTC. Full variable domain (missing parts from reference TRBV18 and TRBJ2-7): NAGVMQNPRHLVRRRGQEARLRCSPMKGHSHVYWYRQLPEEGLKFMVYLQKENIIDESGMPKERFSAEFPKEGPSILRIQQVVRGDSAAYFCASSPSDRVYEQYFGPGTRLTVT.

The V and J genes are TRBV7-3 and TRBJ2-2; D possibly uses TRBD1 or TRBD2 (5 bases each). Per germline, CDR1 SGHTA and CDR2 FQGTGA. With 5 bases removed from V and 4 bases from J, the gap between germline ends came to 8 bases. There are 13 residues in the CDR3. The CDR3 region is CASSGTSTGELFF. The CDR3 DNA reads TGTGCCAGCAGCGGGACGAGCACCGGGGAGCTGTTTTTT. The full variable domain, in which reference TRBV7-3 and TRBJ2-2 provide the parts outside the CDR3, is GAGVSQTPSNKVTEKGKYVELRCDPISGHTALYWYRQSLGQGPEFLIYFQGTGAADDSGLPNDRFFAVRPEGSVSTLKIQRTERGDSAVYLCASSGTSTGELFFGEGSRLTVL.